The 23 T cell receptor beta chains in this list originate from one sample, sequenced in a study of identical twins. TCRdb processed the 5' RACE reads anew with MiXCR; each CDR3 protein has one entry. The sample lists approximately 410,000 distinct CDR3 sequences; approximately 18% were seen once. Sequencing was performed on naive T cells sorted from blood. The source is a man between 50 and 59 years old in good health.

This clonotype was detected a few times. J is TRBJ1-1 and V is TRBV6-5, with D possibly being TRBD1 (6 bases). Trimming pared 4 bases from V and 4 bases from J, leaving 13 bases between. CDR1 is MNHEY, CDR2 SVGAGI, per germline. This CDR3 is 14 amino acids long. The CDR3 DNA reads TGTGCCAGCAGTTGGGGACGAGGGGGCACTGAAGCTTTCTTT. Encoded protein: CASSWGRGGTEAFF.

A few counts support this clonotype. The chain links TRBV7-2 to TRBJ2-3; D gene unclear. The CDR3 sequence is 15 residues long. Germline loops: CDR1 SGHTA, CDR2 FQGNSA. With 3 bases removed from V and 0 bases from J, the gap between germline ends came to 10 bases. CDR3 residues: CASSFSGVSTDTQYF. CDR3 in DNA: TGTGCCAGCAGCTTTTCAGGAGTTAGCACAGATACGCAGTATTTT.

The genes are TRBV24-1 and TRBJ2-3; TRBD2 matches 11 bases. The trim removed 4 bases at V and 7 bases at J, leaving 6 bases unmatched. CDR1 KGHDR and CDR2 SFDVKD come from the germline V gene. This CDR3 region has 15 residues. CDR3 protein: CATSDTGTSGYTQYF. CDR3 bases: TGTGCCACCAGTGACACCGGGACTAGCGGATATACGCAGTATTTT.

This clonotype has at least ten counts. The chain carries TRBV11-2 and TRBJ2-7, with D tentatively TRBD2 (5 bases). V lost 3 bases and J 2 bases, leaving 11 bases between the germline ends. In germline, CDR1 is SGHAT, CDR2 FQNNGV. CDR3 length: 14 residues. CDR3 region: CASSLRVLPYEQYF. CDR3 bases: TGTGCCAGCAGCTTGAGGGTACTTCCCTACGAGCAGTACTTC.

This clonotype was observed a handful of times. The chain uses TRBV5-1 and TRBJ2-3, with D perhaps matching TRBD1 (6 bases). The germline V gene has CDR1 SGHRS and CDR2 YFSETQ. The CDR3 has 15 residues. V shed 0 bases and J shed 2 bases, with 10 bases lying between them. The CDR3 sequence is CASSLAGAYTDTQYF. Here the CDR3 DNA reads TGCGCCAGCAGCTTGGCAGGGGCCTACACAGATACGCAGTATTTT.

This clonotype has a handful of counts. V gene TRBV9 combines with J gene TRBJ2-7; unclear D gene. The germline V gene has CDR1 SGDLS and CDR2 YYNGEE. Deletions cut 0 bases from V and 2 bases from J, with 9 bases between. The CDR3 sequence is 14 residues long. CDR3 protein: CASSVVSDPYEQYF. The CDR3 DNA follows: TGTGCCAGCAGCGTAGTAAGCGATCCCTACGAGCAGTACTTC.

The V call is TRBV7-9, the J call TRBJ2-7; D not certain. The CDR3 runs 14 residues. Germline V gene data show CDR1 as SEHNR and CDR2 as FQNEAQ (reference sequence). V was clipped by 2 bases and J by 6 bases, with 14 bases between them. In DNA, the CDR3 is TGTGCCAGCAGCTTACAGGCAGGCTTTGGCGAGCAGTACTTC. Its protein is CASSLQAGFGEQYF. Full variable domain (remainder filled in from reference TRBV7-9 and TRBJ2-7): DTGVSQNPRHKITKRGQNVTFRCDPISEHNRLYWYRQTLGQGPEFLTYFQNEAQLEKSRLLSDRFSAERPKGSFSTLEIQRTEQGDSAMYLCASSLQAGFGEQYFGPGTRLTVT.

This clonotype occurred a few times. The V gene is TRBV9, the J gene TRBJ1-1; a weak D match, TRBD1 (5 bases). CDR1 and CDR2 (germline): SGDLS, YYNGEE. This CDR3 contains 16 residues. V shed 0 bases and J shed 1 base, with 13 bases lying between them. CDR3 DNA sequence: TGTGCCAGCAGCGTAGGTGGGAGGGGATCGAACACTGAAGCTTTCTTT. Protein: CASSVGGRGSNTEAFF. Full variable domain (remainder filled in from reference TRBV9 and TRBJ1-1): DSGVTQTPKHLITATGQRVTLRCSPRSGDLSVYWYQQSLDQGLQFLIQYYNGEERAKGNILERFSAQQFPDLHSELNLSSLELGDSALYFCASSVGGRGSNTEAFFGQGTRLTVV.

The chain carries TRBV12-3 or TRBV12-4 and TRBJ1-1; D unresolved. The CDR3 length is 11 residues. V lost 5 bases and J lost 6, with 7 bases in between. The CDR3 nucleotides read TGTGCCAGCAGTGATTTAGCTGAAGCTTTCTTT. It specifies CASSDLAEAFF.

The chain recombines TRBV20-1 with TRBJ2-1; TRBD2 matches 8 bases. V lost 5 bases and J lost 6; bases outside the gene matches: 9. This CDR3 has 14 residues. The germline V gene encodes CDR1 DFQATT and CDR2 SNEGSKA (reference sequence). In DNA form, the CDR3 reads TGCAGTGCTCAACGGGGGGGCGCTTCCAATGAGCAGTTCTTC. Translation gives CSAQRGGASNEQFF.

In this sample, this clonotype turned up a few times. The chain joins TRBV12-3 or TRBV12-4 to TRBJ2-7; TRBD1 matches 8 bases. V trimming: 6 bases; J trimming: 4 bases; junction bases outside the gene matches: 11. The CDR3 contains 15 residues. CDR3 sequence (DNA): TGTGCCAGCAGCCGCGCCGGGACAGGCTCATACGAGCAGTACTTC. Translated: CASSRAGTGSYEQYF.

The chain is built from TRBV7-2 and TRBJ2-1, with D maybe TRBD1 (7 bases). Germline lookup yields CDR1 SGHTA and CDR2 FQGNSA. V was clipped by 1 base and J by 14 bases, with 15 bases between them. The CDR3 spans 13 residues. The CDR3 loop is CASSLVADRREFF. The CDR3 DNA reads as TGTGCCAGCAGCTTAGTGGCGGACAGGAGGGAGTTCTTC.

This clonotype was recorded at least ten times. V is TRBV29-1 and J is TRBJ2-5, with a possible D match to TRBD2 (5 bases). The CDR3 totals 16 residues. Looked up from germline, CDR1 is SQVTM and CDR2 is ANQGSEA. V lost 1 base to trimming and J lost 1 base, with 16 bases between them. Written as DNA, the CDR3 is TGCAGCGTTGAAGGAGGCTTTGGGCGGGCCCAAGAGACCCAGTACTTC. Amino acid sequence: CSVEGGFGRAQETQYF.

This clonotype was recorded at least ten times. This chain links TRBV5-1 with TRBJ2-7; the D is unclear. Trimming cost V 0 bases and J 1 base, with 8 bases left between them. CDR1 and CDR2 (germline): SGHRS, YFSETQ. The CDR3 consists of 14 residues. The CDR3 DNA reads as TGCGCCAGCAGCTTGGCACAGTCGTCCTACGAGCAGTACTTC. It translates to CASSLAQSSYEQYF.

Only a few counts were recorded for this clonotype. This chain joins TRBV10-3 and TRBJ2-3, with TRBD1 matching over 9 bases. The CDR3 runs 15 residues. The trim removed 7 bases at V and 2 bases at J, leaving 7 bases unmatched. Germline lookup yields CDR1 ENHRY and CDR2 SYGVKD. The CDR3 reads CAIKMGQGTTDTQYF. CDR3 DNA: TGTGCCATCAAGATGGGACAGGGCACCACAGATACGCAGTATTTT.

The chain is built from TRBV12-3 or TRBV12-4 and TRBJ2-3; D is perhaps TRBD2 (6 bases). Trimming cost V 6 bases and J 4 bases, with 11 bases left between them. This CDR3 has 13 amino acids. CDR3 bases: TGTGCCAGCAGCCACACTAGCCCAGATACGCAGTATTTT. Residues: CASSHTSPDTQYF.

The CDR3 loop reads CASSFAGPNEQFF. CDR3 DNA: TGTGCCAGCAGCTTTGCAGGTCCAAATGAGCAGTTCTTC. The V and J genes are TRBV11-2 and TRBJ2-1; D gene unclear. Germline CDR1 is SGHAT and CDR2 is FQNNGV. V was cut by 3 bases and J by 7 bases, with 10 bases left in between. The CDR3 runs 13 residues.

In its sample, this clonotype was seen many times. CDR3 protein: CSARKGNEKLFF. DNA of the CDR3: TGCAGTGCTAGGAAAGGAAATGAAAAACTGTTTTTT. The V call is TRBV20-1, the J call TRBJ1-4; no clear D. V shed 3 bases and J shed 5 bases, with 7 bases lying between them. The CDR3 spans 12 residues. The V gene's germline CDR1 is DFQATT and CDR2 SNEGSKA (reference sequence).

The rearrangement links TRBV2 to TRBJ2-1; no clear D gene. Trimming took off 4 bases at V and 2 bases at J, with 9 bases between the two ends. The CDR3 length is 14 residues. The germline CDR1 and CDR2 sequences are SNHLY and FYNNEI. CDR3 residues: CASSGGSTYNEQFF. CDR3 nucleotide sequence: TGTGCCAGCAGTGGTGGTAGCACCTACAATGAGCAGTTCTTC.

CDR3 in amino acids: CASRRDSARDTQYF. The CDR3 DNA sequence: TGTGCCAGCAGGAGGGACAGCGCTAGGGATACGCAGTATTTT. This chain links TRBV12-3 or TRBV12-4 with TRBJ2-3; TRBD1 agrees at 7 bases. This CDR3 has 14 amino acids. With 6 bases clipped from V and 6 bases from J, the junction kept 9 bases outside the gene matches.

The V and J genes are TRBV15 and TRBJ2-7, with a possible D match to TRBD1 (5 bases). Germline CDR1 reads LNHNV; CDR2 reads YYDKDF (reference sequence). The CDR3 sequence is 15 residues long. The V and J ends lost 0 bases and 4 bases respectively, with 13 bases between them. The CDR3 loop is CATSRDPQGKYEQYF. The CDR3 DNA reads TGTGCCACCAGCAGAGATCCCCAGGGAAAGTACGAGCAGTACTTC.

The sample holds many counts of this clonotype. V gene TRBV5-1 combines with J gene TRBJ1-5, with a tentative D call TRBD1 (5 bases). Germline CDR1 SGHRS, CDR2 YFSETQ. V lost 4 bases to trimming and J lost 3 bases, with 11 bases between them. This CDR3 is built from 14 residues. The CDR3 sequence: CASSLTGYNQPQHF. CDR3 sequence (DNA): TGCGCCAGCAGCCTAACAGGTTACAATCAGCCCCAGCATTTT.

The V gene is TRBV11-2, the J gene TRBJ2-1; D gene uncertain. The V end was cut by 4 bases, the J end by 7 bases, with 14 bases between. The CDR3 length is 14 residues. Germline V gene data show CDR1 as SGHAT and CDR2 as FQNNGV. For the CDR3, the DNA is TGTGCCAGCAGCTCCGGGCCGAAGAAAAATGAGCAGTTCTTC. It yields the protein CASSSGPKKNEQFF.